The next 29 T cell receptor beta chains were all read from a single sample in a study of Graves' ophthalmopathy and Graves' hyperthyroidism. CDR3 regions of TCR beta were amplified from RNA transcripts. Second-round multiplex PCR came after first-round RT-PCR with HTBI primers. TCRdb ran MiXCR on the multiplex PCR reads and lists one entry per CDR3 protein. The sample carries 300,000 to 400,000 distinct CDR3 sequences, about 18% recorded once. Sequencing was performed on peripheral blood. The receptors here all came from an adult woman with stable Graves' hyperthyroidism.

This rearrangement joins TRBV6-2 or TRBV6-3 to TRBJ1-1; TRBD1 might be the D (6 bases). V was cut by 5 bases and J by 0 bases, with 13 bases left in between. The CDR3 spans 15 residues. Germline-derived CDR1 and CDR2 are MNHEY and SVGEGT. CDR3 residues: CASSTSTGMNTEAFF. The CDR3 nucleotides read TGTGCCAGCAGTACATCCACAGGGATGAACACTGAAGCTTTCTTT.

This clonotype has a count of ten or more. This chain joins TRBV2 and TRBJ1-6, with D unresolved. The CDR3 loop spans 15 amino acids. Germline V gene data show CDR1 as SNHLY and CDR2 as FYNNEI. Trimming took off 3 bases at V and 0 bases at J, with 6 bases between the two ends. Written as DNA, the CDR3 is TGTGCCAGCAGTGACCAGAGCTCCTATAATTCACCCCTCCACTTT. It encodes CASSDQSSYNSPLHF.

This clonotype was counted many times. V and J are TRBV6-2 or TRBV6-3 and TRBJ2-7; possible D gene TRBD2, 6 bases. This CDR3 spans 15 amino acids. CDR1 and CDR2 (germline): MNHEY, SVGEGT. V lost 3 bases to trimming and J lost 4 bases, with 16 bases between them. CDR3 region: CASSYSTRGTYEQYF. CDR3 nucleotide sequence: TGTGCCAGCAGTTATAGCACCCGGGGGACTTACGAGCAGTACTTC.

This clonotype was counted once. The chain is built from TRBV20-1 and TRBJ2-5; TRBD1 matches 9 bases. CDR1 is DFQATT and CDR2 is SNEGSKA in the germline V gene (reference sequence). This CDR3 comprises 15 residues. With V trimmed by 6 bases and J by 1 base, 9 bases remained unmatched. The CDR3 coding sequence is TGCAGTGCCCCGACAGGGGGTTCGCTCCAAGAGACCCAGTACTTC. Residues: CSAPTGGSLQETQYF.

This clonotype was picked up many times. CDR3 nucleotide sequence: TGTGCCAGCAGTTCAGTCTCGGGACAGGGAGGCACCGGGGAGCTGTTTTTT. It encodes CASSSVSGQGGTGELFF. This chain connects TRBV28 to TRBJ2-2, with 9 bases aligning to TRBD1. The CDR3 runs 17 residues. Looked up from germline, CDR1 is MDHEN and CDR2 is SYDVKM. After removal of 4 bases from V and 4 bases from J, the junction contained 10 bases not matched to a gene.

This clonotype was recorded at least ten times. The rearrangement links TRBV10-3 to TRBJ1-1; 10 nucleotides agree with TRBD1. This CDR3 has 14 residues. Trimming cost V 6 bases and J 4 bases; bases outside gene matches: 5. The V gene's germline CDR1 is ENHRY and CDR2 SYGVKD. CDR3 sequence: CAIRATGGITEAFF. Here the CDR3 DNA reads TGTGCCATCAGAGCGACAGGGGGCATCACTGAAGCTTTCTTT.

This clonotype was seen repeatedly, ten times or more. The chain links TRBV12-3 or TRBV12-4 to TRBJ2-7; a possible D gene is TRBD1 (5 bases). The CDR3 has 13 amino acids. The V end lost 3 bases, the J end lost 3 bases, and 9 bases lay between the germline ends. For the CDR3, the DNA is TGTGCCAGCAGTTTGACAGAGAACTACGAGCAGTACTTC. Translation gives CASSLTENYEQYF.

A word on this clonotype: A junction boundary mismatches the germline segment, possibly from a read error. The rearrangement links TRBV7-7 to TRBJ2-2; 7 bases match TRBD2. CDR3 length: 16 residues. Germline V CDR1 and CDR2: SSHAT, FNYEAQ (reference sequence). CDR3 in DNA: TGTGCTAGCAGCTTATCTCTAGCGGCCAACACCGGGGAGCTGTTTTTT. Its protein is CASSLSLAANTGELFF. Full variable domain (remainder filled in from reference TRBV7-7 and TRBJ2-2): GAGVSQSPRYKVTKRGQDVTLRCDPISSHATLYWYQQALGQGPEFLTYFNYEAQPDKSGLPSDRFSAERPEGSISTLTIQRTEQRDSAMYRCASSLSLAANTGELFFGEGSRLTVL.

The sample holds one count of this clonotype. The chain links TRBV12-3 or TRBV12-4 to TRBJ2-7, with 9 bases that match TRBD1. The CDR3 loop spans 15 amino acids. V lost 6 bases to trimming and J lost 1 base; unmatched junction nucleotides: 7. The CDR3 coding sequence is TGTGCCAGCAGCCCGCGACAGGGGGAGTCCTACGAGCAGTACTTC. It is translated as CASSPRQGESYEQYF.

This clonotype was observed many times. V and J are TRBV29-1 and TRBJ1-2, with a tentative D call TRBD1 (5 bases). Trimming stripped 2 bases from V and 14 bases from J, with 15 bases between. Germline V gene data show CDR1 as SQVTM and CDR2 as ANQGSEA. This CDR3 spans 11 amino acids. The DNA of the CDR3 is TGCAGCGTTGAACTTATAACAGGTCCAACCTTC. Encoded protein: CSVELITGPTF.

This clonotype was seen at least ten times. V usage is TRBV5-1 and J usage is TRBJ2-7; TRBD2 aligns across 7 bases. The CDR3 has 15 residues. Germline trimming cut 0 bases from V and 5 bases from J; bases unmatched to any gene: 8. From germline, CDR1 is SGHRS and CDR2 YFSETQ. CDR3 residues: CASSLVAGVFDEQYF. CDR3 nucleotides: TGCGCCAGCAGCTTGGTGGCGGGAGTATTCGACGAGCAGTACTTC.

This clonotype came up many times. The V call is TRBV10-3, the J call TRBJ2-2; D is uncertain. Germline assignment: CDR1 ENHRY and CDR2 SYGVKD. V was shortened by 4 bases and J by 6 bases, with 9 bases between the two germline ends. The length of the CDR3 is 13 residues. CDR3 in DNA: TGTGCCATCAGTGGGACCGACGCCGGGGAGCTGTTTTTT. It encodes CAISGTDAGELFF.

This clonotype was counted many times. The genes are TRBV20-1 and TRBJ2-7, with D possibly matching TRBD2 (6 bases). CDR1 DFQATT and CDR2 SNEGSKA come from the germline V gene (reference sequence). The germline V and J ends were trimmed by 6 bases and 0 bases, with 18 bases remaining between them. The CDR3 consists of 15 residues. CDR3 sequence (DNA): TGCAGTGCAGCCCCAGCCAGCGGGTTCTCCTACGAGCAGTACTTC. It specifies CSAAPASGFSYEQYF.

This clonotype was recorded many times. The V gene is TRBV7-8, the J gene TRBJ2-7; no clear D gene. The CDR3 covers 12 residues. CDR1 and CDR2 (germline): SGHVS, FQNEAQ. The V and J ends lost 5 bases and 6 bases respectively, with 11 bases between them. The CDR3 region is CASSPSDFEQYF. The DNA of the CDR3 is TGTGCCAGCAGCCCCTCTGATTTCGAGCAGTACTTC.

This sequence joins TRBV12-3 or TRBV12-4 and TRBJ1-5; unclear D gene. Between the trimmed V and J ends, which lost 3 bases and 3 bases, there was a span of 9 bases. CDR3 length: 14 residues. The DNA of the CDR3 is TGTGCCAGCAGTTTCGCCGGGCTCAATCAGCCCCAGCATTTT. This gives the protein CASSFAGLNQPQHF.

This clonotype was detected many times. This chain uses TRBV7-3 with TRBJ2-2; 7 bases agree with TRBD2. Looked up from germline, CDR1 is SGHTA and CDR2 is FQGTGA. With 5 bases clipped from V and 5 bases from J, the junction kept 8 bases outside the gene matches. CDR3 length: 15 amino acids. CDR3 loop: CASSPGLMRTGELFF. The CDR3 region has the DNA TGTGCCAGCAGCCCGGGACTAATGAGAACCGGGGAGCTGTTTTTT.

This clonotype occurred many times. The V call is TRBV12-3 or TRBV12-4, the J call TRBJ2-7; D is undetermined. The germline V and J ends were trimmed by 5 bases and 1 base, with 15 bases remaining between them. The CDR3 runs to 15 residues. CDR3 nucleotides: TGTGCCAGCAGTCCCCAATTGTCAGGATCCTACGAGCAGTACTTC. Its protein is CASSPQLSGSYEQYF.

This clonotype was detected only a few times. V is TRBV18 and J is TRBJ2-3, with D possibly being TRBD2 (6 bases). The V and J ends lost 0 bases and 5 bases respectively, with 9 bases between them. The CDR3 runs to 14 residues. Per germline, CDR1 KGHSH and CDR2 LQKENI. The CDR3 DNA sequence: TGTGCCAGCTCACCACCGGGAGGCGGAGATACGCAGTATTTT. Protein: CASSPPGGGDTQYF.

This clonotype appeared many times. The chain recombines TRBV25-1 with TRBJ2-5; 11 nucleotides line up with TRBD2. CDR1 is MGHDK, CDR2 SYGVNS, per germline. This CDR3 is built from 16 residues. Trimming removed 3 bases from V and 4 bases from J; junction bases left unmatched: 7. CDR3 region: CASSEASGRLLETQYF. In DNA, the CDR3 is TGTGCCAGCAGTGAGGCTAGCGGGAGGTTGTTAGAGACCCAGTACTTC.

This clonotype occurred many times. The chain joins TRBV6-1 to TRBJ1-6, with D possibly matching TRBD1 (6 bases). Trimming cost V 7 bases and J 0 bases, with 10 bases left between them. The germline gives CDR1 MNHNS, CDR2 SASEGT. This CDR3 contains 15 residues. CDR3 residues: CASKGGSSYNSPLHF. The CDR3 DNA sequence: TGTGCCAGCAAGGGGGGGAGCTCCTATAATTCACCCCTCCACTTT.

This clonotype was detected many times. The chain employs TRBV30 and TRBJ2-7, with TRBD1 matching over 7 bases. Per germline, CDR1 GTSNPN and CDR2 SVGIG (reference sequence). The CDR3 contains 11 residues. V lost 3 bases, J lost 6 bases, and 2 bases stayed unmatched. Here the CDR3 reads CAWRAGGEQYF. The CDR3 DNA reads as TGTGCCTGGAGGGCAGGGGGCGAGCAGTACTTC.

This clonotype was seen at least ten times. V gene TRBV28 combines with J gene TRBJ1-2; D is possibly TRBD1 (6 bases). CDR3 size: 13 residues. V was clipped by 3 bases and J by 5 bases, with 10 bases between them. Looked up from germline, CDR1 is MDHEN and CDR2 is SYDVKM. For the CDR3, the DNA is TGTGCCAGCAGTTTCAGGGGAGGGTATGGCTACACCTTC. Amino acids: CASSFRGGYGYTF.

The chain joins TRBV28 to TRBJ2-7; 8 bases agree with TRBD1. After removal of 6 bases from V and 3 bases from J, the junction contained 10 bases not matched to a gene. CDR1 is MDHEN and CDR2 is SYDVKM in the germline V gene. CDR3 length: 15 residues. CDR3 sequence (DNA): TGTGCCAGCAGCACTTACCCCGACAGGGGCTACGAGCAGTACTTC. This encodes CASSTYPDRGYEQYF.

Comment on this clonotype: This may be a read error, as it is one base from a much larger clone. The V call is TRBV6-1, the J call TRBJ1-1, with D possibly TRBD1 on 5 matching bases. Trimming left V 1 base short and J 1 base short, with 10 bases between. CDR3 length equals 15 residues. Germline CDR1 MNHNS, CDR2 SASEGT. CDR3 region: CASSEGRGSNTEAFF. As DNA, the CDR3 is TGTGCCAGCAGTGAAGGTCGGGGCTCGAACACTGAAGCTTTCTTT.

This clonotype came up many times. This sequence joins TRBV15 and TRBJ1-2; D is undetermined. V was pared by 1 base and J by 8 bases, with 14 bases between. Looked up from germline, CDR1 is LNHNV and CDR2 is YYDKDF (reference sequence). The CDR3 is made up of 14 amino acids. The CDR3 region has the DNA TGTGCCACCAGCAGAGGGTGGGGAGATGAAGGCTACACCTTC. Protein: CATSRGWGDEGYTF. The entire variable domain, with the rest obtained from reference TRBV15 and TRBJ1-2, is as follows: DAMVIQNPRYQVTQFGKPVTLSCSQTLNHNVMYWYQQKSSQAPKLLFHYYDKDFNNEADTPDNFQSRRPNTSFCFLDIRSPGLGDTAMYLCATSRGWGDEGYTFGSGTRLTVV.

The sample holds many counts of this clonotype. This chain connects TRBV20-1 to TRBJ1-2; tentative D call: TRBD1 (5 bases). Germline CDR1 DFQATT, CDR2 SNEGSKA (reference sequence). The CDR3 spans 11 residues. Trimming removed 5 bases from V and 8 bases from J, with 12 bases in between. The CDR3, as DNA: TGCAGTGCTCCCGGGGCGCGAGGCTACACCTTC. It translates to CSAPGARGYTF.

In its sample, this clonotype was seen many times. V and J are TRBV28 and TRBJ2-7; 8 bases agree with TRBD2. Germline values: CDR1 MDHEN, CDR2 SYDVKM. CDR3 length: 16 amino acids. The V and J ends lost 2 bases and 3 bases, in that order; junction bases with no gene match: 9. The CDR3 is CASSLGPGTSVYEQYF. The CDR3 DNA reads TGTGCCAGCAGTTTAGGCCCCGGGACTAGTGTCTACGAGCAGTACTTC.

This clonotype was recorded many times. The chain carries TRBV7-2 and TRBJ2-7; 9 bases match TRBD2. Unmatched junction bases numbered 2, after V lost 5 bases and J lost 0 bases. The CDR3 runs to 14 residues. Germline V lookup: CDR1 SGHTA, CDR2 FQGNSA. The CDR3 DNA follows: TGTGCCAGCAGCCCGACTAGCGGCTCCTACGAGCAGTACTTC. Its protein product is CASSPTSGSYEQYF.

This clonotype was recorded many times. The CDR3 DNA sequence: TGTGCCAGCAGCTACGACAGGGGGCAAGACGAGCAGTACTTC. It yields the protein CASSYDRGQDEQYF. The chain links TRBV6-5 to TRBJ2-7; TRBD1 agrees at 10 bases. The junction had 7 bases not matched to a gene; V was cut back by 6 bases and J by 5 bases. The CDR3 runs 14 residues. Germline assignment: CDR1 MNHEY and CDR2 SVGAGI.